These 21 T cell receptor beta chains share one sample of origin, sequenced in a study of technical replicates of blood from several donors. Data came from immunoSEQ multiplex PCR; TCRdb stores just in-frame clones and leaves some out. This table holds 65,000 to 85,000 clones, about 98% found once. Sequenced: T cells isolated from PBMCs. These TCRs come from a human donor in good health.

V gene TRBV29-1 combines with J gene TRBJ2-5, with 8 bases lining up with TRBD2. Germline loops: CDR1 SQVTM, CDR2 ANQGSEA. This CDR3 comprises 14 residues. Trimming took 6 bases from V and 1 from J; bases not matched to a gene: 7. For the CDR3, the DNA is TGCAGCGTCGGCCCGACTAGCGTCCAAGAGACCCAGTACTTC. Translating it yields CSVGPTSVQETQYF. The entire variable domain, with the rest obtained from reference TRBV29-1 and TRBJ2-5, is as follows: SAVISQKPSRDICQRGTSLTIQCQVDSQVTMMFWYRQQPGQSLTLIATANQGSEATYESGFVIDKFPISRPNLTFSTLTVSNMSPEDSSIYLCSVGPTSVQETQYFGPGTRLLVL.

The gene calls are TRBV11-2 and TRBJ2-6; 9 positions match TRBD1. Germline lookup yields CDR1 SGHAT and CDR2 FQNNGV. The CDR3 covers 17 residues. The V gene end was trimmed by 5 bases and the J gene end by 3 bases; junction bases not matched to a gene: 8. In DNA form, the CDR3 reads TGTGCCAGCAGCCCGACAGGGGGGGGTGGTGGGGCCAACGTCCTGACTTTC. Its translation is CASSPTGGGGGANVLTF.

CDR3 loop: CAISEGLAGGYEQYF. The CDR3 DNA reads as TGTGCCATCAGTGAGGGACTAGCGGGGGGCTACGAGCAGTACTTC. The chain uses TRBV10-3 and TRBJ2-7; 14 positions match TRBD2. The CDR3 sequence is 15 residues long. CDR1 ENHRY and CDR2 SYGVKD come from the germline V gene. Trimming removed 2 bases from V and 3 bases from J; junction bases left unmatched: 0.

V usage is TRBV12-5 and J usage is TRBJ2-3, with a possible D match to TRBD1 (5 bases). This CDR3 has 17 residues. The V gene's germline CDR1 is LGHNT and CDR2 FRNRAP. CDR3 in amino acids: CPGGRGSSITATDTQYF. CDR3 coding DNA: TGTCCAGGTGGAAGGGGCTCATCCATAACTGCCACAGATACGCAGTATTTT. The full variable domain, in which reference TRBV12-5 and TRBJ2-3 provide the parts outside the CDR3, is DARVTQTPRHKVTEMGQEVTMRCQPILGHNTVFWYRQTMMQGLELLAYFRNRAPLDDSGMPKDRFSAEMPDATLATLKIQPSEPRDSAVYFCPGGRGSSITATDTQYFGPGTRLTVL.

V is TRBV7-9 and J is TRBJ2-3; TRBD2 matches 8 bases. In germline, CDR1 is SEHNR, CDR2 FQNEAQ (reference sequence). V gave up 3 bases and J gave up 3 bases; unmatched junction bases: 17. The CDR3 spans 19 residues. CDR3 coding DNA: TGTGCCAGCAGCTTTACGTCTAGCGGGTTTGGGCTGTTGACAGATACGCAGTATTTT. Translating gives CASSFTSSGFGLLTDTQYF.

V gene TRBV7-9 combines with J gene TRBJ2-1, with D perhaps matching TRBD2 (5 bases). The germline V and J ends were trimmed by 6 bases and 7 bases, with 10 bases remaining between them. The CDR3 runs to 12 residues. Germline CDR1 reads SEHNR; CDR2 reads FQNEAQ (reference sequence). CDR3 coding DNA: TGTGCCAGCAGGAGAAGAGGGAATGAGCAGTTCTTC. Translated, it gives CASRRRGNEQFF.

CDR3 DNA sequence: TGTGCCAGCAGTGAATTGTACAATCAGCCCCAGCATTTT. Translated, it gives CASSELYNQPQHF. The rearrangement uses TRBV6-1 and TRBJ1-5, with D hard to call. Germline CDR1 and CDR2: MNHNS and SASEGT. This CDR3 is built from 13 residues. Trimming shortened V by 2 bases and J by 3 bases, and 5 bases separated the two germline ends.

This sequence joins TRBV7-6 and TRBJ2-2, with D tentatively TRBD1 (6 bases). The CDR3 consists of 19 residues. Germline lookup yields CDR1 SGHVS and CDR2 FNYEAQ. V dropped 7 bases and J dropped 3 bases, with 27 bases sitting between them. The CDR3 sequence: CASTFAVYRVDQYTGELFF. CDR3 DNA sequence: TGTGCCAGCACCTTTGCGGTATACAGGGTAGACCAATACACCGGGGAGCTGTTTTTT.

This chain joins TRBV2 and TRBJ1-2; D call uncertain. This CDR3 is 11 amino acids long. CDR1 and CDR2 (germline): SNHLY, FYNNEI. With 4 bases removed from V and 6 bases from J, the gap between germline ends came to 6 bases. CDR3 loop: CASSGGNGYTF. The CDR3 bases are TGTGCCAGCAGTGGAGGGAATGGCTACACCTTC.

The CDR3 DNA follows: TGCGCCAGCAGCCTGGGTCTAAGCGATCAGCCCCAGCATTTT. This codes for CASSLGLSDQPQHF. The rearrangement links TRBV5-1 to TRBJ1-5; no definite D call. The germline V gene encodes CDR1 SGHRS and CDR2 YFSETQ. This CDR3 comprises 14 residues. With 4 bases removed from V and 5 bases from J, the gap between germline ends came to 13 bases.

The chain employs TRBV7-6 and TRBJ2-5; 9 bases align to TRBD1. This CDR3 contains 16 residues. V shed 2 bases and J 5 bases; nucleotides not matched to a gene: 9. Germline loops: CDR1 SGHVS, CDR2 FNYEAQ. Here the CDR3 reads CASSLSPGQGKETQYF. CDR3 sequence (DNA): TGTGCCAGCAGCTTAAGTCCGGGACAGGGAAAGGAGACCCAGTACTTC.

The V call is TRBV11-3, the J call TRBJ1-6; perhaps TRBD1 as D (6 bases). The CDR3 is 16 amino acids. Germline CDR1 reads SGHNT; CDR2 reads YENEEA. Trimming removed 8 bases at V and 9 bases at J, with 23 bases between. CDR3 DNA: TGTGCCAGCCGAGACAGCTTCTCGATGGGGGCTTCACCCCTCCACTTT. This translates into CASRDSFSMGASPLHF.

The chain is built from TRBV19 and TRBJ1-5, with TRBD1 identical over 9 bases. Germline loops: CDR1 LNHDA, CDR2 SQIVND (reference sequence). The CDR3 contains 16 residues. The junction had 5 bases not matched to a gene; V was cut back by 3 bases and J by 2 bases. CDR3: CASSMGDRVGNQPQHF. CDR3 sequence (DNA): TGTGCCAGTAGTATGGGGGACAGGGTTGGCAATCAGCCCCAGCATTTT.

The gene calls are TRBV6-5 and TRBJ1-2; the D gene is possibly TRBD1 (5 bases). The CDR3 has 13 residues. Between the trimmed V and J ends, which lost 1 base and 8 bases, there was a span of 11 bases. Germline V CDR1 and CDR2: MNHEY, SVGAGI. The CDR3, as DNA: TGTGCCAGCAGTTACTACGGCGGGGACGGCTACACCTTC. It translates to CASSYYGGDGYTF.

V usage is TRBV5-1 and J usage is TRBJ2-1; 10 bases match TRBD1. Germline CDR1 and CDR2: SGHRS and YFSETQ. CDR3 length equals 15 residues. V lost 0 bases, J lost 9 bases, and 6 bases stayed unmatched. CDR3 sequence: CASSLGDRGNREQFF. The CDR3 DNA sequence: TGCGCCAGCAGCTTGGGGGACAGGGGCAATCGTGAGCAGTTCTTC.

The chain has TRBV18 and TRBJ1-4; 7 bases fit TRBD1. Germline V gene lookup returns CDR1 KGHSH and CDR2 LQKENI. The CDR3 sequence is 16 residues long. Trimming cost V 3 bases and J 7 bases; bases outside gene matches: 11. In nucleotides, the CDR3 is TGTGCCAGCTCACCCCCGCTAGAGGGGGCTGGTGAAAAACTGTTTTTT. Protein sequence: CASSPPLEGAGEKLFF.

The chain combines TRBV30 with TRBJ1-5; D gene uncertain. Trimming pared 8 bases from V and 5 bases from J, leaving 10 bases between. Germline values: CDR1 GTSNPN, CDR2 SVGIG (reference sequence). The CDR3 length is 11 residues. The CDR3 sequence is CAPPQDQPQHF. The CDR3 nucleotides read TGTGCCCCCCCCCAGGATCAGCCCCAGCATTTT.

The gene calls are TRBV6-5 and TRBJ2-7; D is perhaps TRBD2 (6 bases). Trimming cost V 0 bases and J 6 bases, with 18 bases left between them. CDR1 is MNHEY and CDR2 is SVGAGI in the germline V gene. There are 16 residues in the CDR3. Here the CDR3 reads CASSYSMGGGLGEQYF. CDR3 coding DNA: TGTGCCAGCAGTTACTCGATGGGGGGAGGACTGGGCGAGCAGTACTTC.

The chain has TRBV6-1 and TRBJ1-2, with D perhaps matching TRBD1 (6 bases). CDR1 and CDR2 (germline): MNHNS, SASEGT. The CDR3 is 16 residues long. Trimming cost V 2 bases and J 7 bases, with 20 bases left between them. CDR3 in DNA: TGTGCCAGCAGTGAACAGAGAAACAGGGTTTTATCTGGCTACACCTTC. Encoded protein: CASSEQRNRVLSGYTF.

DNA for the CDR3: TGTGCCAGCAGTTACTGGACAGGGGGCACTGAAGCTTTCTTT. Translated, it gives CASSYWTGGTEAFF. The V gene is TRBV6-5, the J gene TRBJ1-1, with 10 bases fitting TRBD1. In germline, CDR1 is MNHEY, CDR2 SVGAGI. The CDR3 runs to 14 residues. Trimming at V came to 1 base and at J to 4 bases, leaving 0 bases not matched to a gene.

The chain carries TRBV6-5 and TRBJ1-2; TRBD1 matches 7 bases. Per germline, CDR1 MNHEY and CDR2 SVGAGI. J was trimmed by 1 base and V by 4 bases; bases with no gene match: 6. This CDR3 has 15 amino acids. The CDR3 nucleotides read TGTGCCAGCAGTTCGTTGACAGGGAGTAACTATGGCTACACCTTC. It yields the protein CASSSLTGSNYGYTF.